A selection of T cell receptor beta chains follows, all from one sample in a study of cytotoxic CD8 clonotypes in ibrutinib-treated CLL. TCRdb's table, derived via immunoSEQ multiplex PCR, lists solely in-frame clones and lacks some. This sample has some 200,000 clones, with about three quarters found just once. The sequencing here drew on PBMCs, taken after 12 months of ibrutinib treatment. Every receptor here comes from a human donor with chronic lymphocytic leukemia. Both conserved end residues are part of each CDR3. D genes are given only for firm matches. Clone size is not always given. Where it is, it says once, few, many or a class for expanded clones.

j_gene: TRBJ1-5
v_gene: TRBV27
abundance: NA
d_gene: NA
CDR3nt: TGTGCCAGCAGGACAGCTAATCAGCCCCAGCATTTT
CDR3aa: CASRTANQPQHF

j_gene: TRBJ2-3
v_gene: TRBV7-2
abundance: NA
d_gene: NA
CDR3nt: TGTGCCAGCAGTCGGGACTCAGCAGATACGCAGTATTTT
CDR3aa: CASSRDSADTQYF

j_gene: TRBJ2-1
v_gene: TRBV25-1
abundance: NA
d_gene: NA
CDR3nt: TGTGCCAGCAACGCTCCTCGGACCATCAATGAGCAGTTCTTC
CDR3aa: CASNAPRTINEQFF

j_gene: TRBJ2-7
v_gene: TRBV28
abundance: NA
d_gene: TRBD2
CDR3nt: TGTGCCAGCAGTTTACCCAGGACTAGCGGGAGCTACGAGCAGTACTTC
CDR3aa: CASSLPRTSGSYEQYF

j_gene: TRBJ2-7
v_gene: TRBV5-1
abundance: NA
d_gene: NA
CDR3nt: TGCGCCAGCTCGACGCTTGCCTCCTACGAGCAGTACTTC
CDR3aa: CASSTLASYEQYF

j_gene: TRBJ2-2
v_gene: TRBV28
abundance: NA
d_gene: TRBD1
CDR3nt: TGTGCCAGCAGTTTATGGGGGACAGAGAACACCGGGGAGCTGTTTTTT
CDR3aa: CASSLWGTENTGELFF

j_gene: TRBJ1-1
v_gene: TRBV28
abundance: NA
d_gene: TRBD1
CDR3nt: TGTGCCAGCAGGGTGGGACAGGTGAACACTGAAGCTTTCTTT
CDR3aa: CASRVGQVNTEAFF

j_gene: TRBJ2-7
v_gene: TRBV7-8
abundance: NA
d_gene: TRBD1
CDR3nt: TGTGCCAGCAGCACCTCGACAGGGGCCTACGAGCAGTACTTC
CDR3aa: CASSTSTGAYEQYF

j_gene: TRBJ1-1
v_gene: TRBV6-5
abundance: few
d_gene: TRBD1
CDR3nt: TGTGCCAGCAGTCGGACAGGGGATAACCCTGAAGCTTTCTTT
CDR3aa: CASSRTGDNPEAFF

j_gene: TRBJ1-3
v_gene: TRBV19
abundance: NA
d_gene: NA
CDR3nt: TGTGCCAGTCAGAAGTACTCTGGAAACACCATATATTTT
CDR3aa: CASQKYSGNTIYF

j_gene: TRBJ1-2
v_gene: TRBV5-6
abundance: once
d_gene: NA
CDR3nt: TGTGCCAGCAGCCTGTCCGGGGGTTATGCCTTC
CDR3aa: CASSLSGGYAF